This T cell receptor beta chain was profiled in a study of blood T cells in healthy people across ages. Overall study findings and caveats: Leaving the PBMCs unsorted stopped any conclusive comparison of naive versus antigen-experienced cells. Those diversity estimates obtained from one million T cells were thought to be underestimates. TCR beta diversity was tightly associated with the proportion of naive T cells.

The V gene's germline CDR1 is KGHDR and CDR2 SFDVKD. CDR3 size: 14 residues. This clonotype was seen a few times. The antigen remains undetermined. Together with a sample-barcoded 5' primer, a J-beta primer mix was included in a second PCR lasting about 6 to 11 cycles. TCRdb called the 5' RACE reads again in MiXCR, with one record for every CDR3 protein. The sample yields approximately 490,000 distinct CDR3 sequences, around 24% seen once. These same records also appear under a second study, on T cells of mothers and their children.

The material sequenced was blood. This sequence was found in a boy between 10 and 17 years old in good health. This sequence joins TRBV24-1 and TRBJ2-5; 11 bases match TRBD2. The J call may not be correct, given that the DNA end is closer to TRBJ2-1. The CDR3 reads CATSDPSGRNEQFF. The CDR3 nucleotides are TGTGCCACCAGTGACCCTAGCGGGAGGAATGAGCAGTTCTTC.